These T cell receptor beta chains were read from a single sample in a study of T cell responses to AZD1222 COVID-19 vaccine. Data came from immunoSEQ multiplex PCR; TCRdb stores just in-frame clones and leaves some out. The sample includes approximately 190,000 clones, about nine tenths of them seen just once. The input for sequencing was peripheral blood, taken on day 0 of MenACWY control vaccination. The receptors were gathered from an adult in good health. CDR3s include the opening cysteine and the closing phenylalanine or tryptophan. The D gene is left open where the match is weak. Some rows mark clone size as missing; the rest say once, few, many or name a class of expanded clone.

TRBJ1-4,NA,TRBV7-8,TRBD1,CASSSERQGGEKLFF,TGTGCCAGCAGCTCTGAAAGACAGGGGGGCGAAAAACTGTTTTTT
TRBJ1-5,few,TRBV10-3,NA,CAISAEGTNQPQHF,TGTGCCATCAGTGCGGAAGGGACAAATCAGCCCCAGCATTTT
TRBJ1-5,NA,TRBV15,TRBD1,CATSRDSRTGWRFNQPQHF,TGTGCCACCAGCAGAGATAGTAGGACAGGGTGGAGATTTAATCAGCCCCAGCATTTT
TRBJ2-3,NA,TRBV9,NA,CASSGAIGGDTQYF,TGTGCCAGCAGCGGGGCGATTGGGGGAGATACGCAGTATTTT
TRBJ2-3,NA,TRBV6-4,NA,CASSAGEGTDTQYF,TGTGCCAGCAGTGCGGGAGAGGGGACAGATACGCAGTATTTT
TRBJ2-7,NA,TRBV5-1,TRBD1,CASSLRQGLPYEQYF,TGCGCCAGCAGCTTGCGACAGGGGCTCCCCTACGAGCAGTACTTC
TRBJ1-3,NA,TRBV28,NA,CASSSGNTIYF,TGTGCCAGCTCCTCCGGAAACACCATATATTTT
TRBJ1-2,NA,TRBV2,NA,CASRETTANYGYTF,TGTGCCAGCAGGGAGACTACAGCTAACTATGGCTACACCTTC
TRBJ2-1,NA,TRBV11-3,TRBD2,CASSLDHASGGREQFF,TGTGCCAGCAGCTTAGATCATGCTAGCGGGGGAAGAGAGCAGTTCTTC
TRBJ2-7,NA,TRBV19,NA,CASSHTGTALSYEQYF,TGTGCCAGTAGTCATACAGGGACTGCACTCTCCTACGAGCAGTACTTC
TRBJ2-7,NA,TRBV20-1,TRBD1,CSARQAGGEYF,TGCAGTGCTAGACAGGCAGGGGGCGAGTACTTC
TRBJ2-1,NA,TRBV5-1,NA,CASSAPPGNEQFF,TGCGCCAGCAGCGCACCACCGGGGAATGAGCAGTTCTTC
TRBJ1-2,few,TRBV7-9,NA,CASSPHQNDGYTF,TGTGCCAGCAGCCCTCACCAAAATGATGGCTACACCTTC
TRBJ1-5,few,TRBV28,TRBD1,CASSSTATGSQPQHF,TGTGCCAGCAGTTCAACCGCGACAGGGAGCCAGCCCCAGCATTTT
TRBJ2-1,NA,TRBV3-1/TRBV3-2,TRBD2,CASSRTTGTSGNNEQFF,TGTGCCAGCAGCCGCACAACCGGGACTAGCGGAAACAATGAGCAGTTCTTC
TRBJ1-2,NA,TRBV27,NA,CASSLQGHYGYTF,TGTGCCAGCAGTTTACAGGGCCACTATGGCTACACCTTC
TRBJ2-2,few,TRBV27,NA,CASSLFGELFF,TGTGCCAGCAGTTTATTCGGGGAGCTGTTTTTT
TRBJ2-7,few,TRBV5-4,NA,CASSLEEGAAYEQYF,TGTGCCAGCAGCTTGGAAGAGGGAGCGGCTTACGAGCAGTACTTC
TRBJ2-5,NA,TRBV11-1,TRBD1,CASSKQTGQETQYF,TGTGCCAGCAGCAAACAGACAGGGCAAGAGACCCAGTACTTC
TRBJ2-7,few,TRBV6-6,NA,CASSLDILYEQYF,TGTGCCAGCAGTTTGGACATACTATACGAGCAGTACTTC
TRBJ1-6,NA,TRBV9,NA,CASSAPYSPLHF,TGTGCCAGCAGCGCCCCCTATTCACCCCTCCACTTT
TRBJ2-1,NA,TRBV9,NA,CASSVETKRSYNEQFF,TGTGCCAGCAGCGTAGAGACTAAACGATCCTACAATGAGCAGTTCTTC
TRBJ2-7,once,TRBV24-1,TRBD1,CATSESGQGPAYEQYF,TGTGCCACCAGTGAGTCGGGACAGGGTCCCGCCTACGAGCAGTACTTC